This entry describes one T cell receptor (beta chain). This entry is derived from a study of T cells after yellow fever vaccination. One entry per CDR3 protein results from TCRdb running MiXCR on the 5' RACE reads. This sample yields 85,000 to 100,000 distinct CDR3 sequences, of which 5.8% are seen a single time; under 50% belongs to the top ten. Trimming removed 0 bases from V and 4 bases from J; junction bases left unmatched: 12. The CDR3 totals 19 residues. Germline lookup yields CDR1 SGHRS and CDR2 YFSETQ. This TCR derives from a man between 18 and 35 years old who received the YFV17D yellow fever vaccine. The sample was CD8+ T cells sorted from PBMCs, taken 10 days after the yellow fever booster vaccination. This chain uses TRBV5-1 with TRBJ2-3, with 12 bases that match TRBD2. The CDR3 loop is CASSLAGLAGPSKSDTQYF. The CDR3 DNA sequence: TGCGCCAGCAGCTTGGCCGGACTAGCGGGGCCCTCAAAGTCAGATACGCAGTATTTT.